The rows below give T cell receptor beta chains drawn from one sample of a study of response to subunit inactivated influenza vaccine. TCRdb re-called the RT-PCR reads with MiXCR, one entry per CDR3 protein. The table lists about 700,000 distinct CDR3 sequences, approximately 14% of them singletons. Sample: PBMCs from blood, taken less than 15 days before vaccination. The receptors here all came from a man aged 45 to 65 who received an inactivated influenza vaccine. The CDR3 runs from the conserved cysteine through the conserved F or W. Fields, in order: V gene, clone size, D gene, J gene, CDR3 protein, CDR3 DNA. D genes are given only for firm matches. The size of a clone is reported for some rows only, either as once, few or many, or as a class for expanded clones.

v_call: TRBV5-6
clone_size: NA
d_call: TRBD1
j_call: TRBJ2-5
cdr3_aa: CASSTYDRGETQYF
cdr3_nt: TGTGCCAGCAGCACCTATGACAGGGGGGAGACCCAGTACTTC

v_call: TRBV20-1
clone_size: few
d_call: NA
j_call: TRBJ1-2
cdr3_aa: CSASGGARRGYGYTF
cdr3_nt: TGCAGTGCTAGTGGGGGGGCCCGCCGAGGCTATGGCTACACCTTC

v_call: TRBV12-3/TRBV12-4
clone_size: few
d_call: NA
j_call: TRBJ1-5
cdr3_aa: CASSQGYGNQPQHF
cdr3_nt: TGTGCCAGCAGTCAAGGGTATGGCAATCAGCCCCAGCATTTT

v_call: TRBV5-8
clone_size: few
d_call: TRBD2
j_call: TRBJ2-3
cdr3_aa: CASSPLAGDSDTQYF
cdr3_nt: TGTGCCAGCAGCCCTCTAGCGGGAGACTCAGATACGCAGTATTTT

v_call: TRBV29-1
clone_size: NA
d_call: NA
j_call: TRBJ2-5
cdr3_aa: CSVYRNQETQYF
cdr3_nt: TGCAGCGTTTACAGGAACCAAGAGACCCAGTACTTC

v_call: TRBV29-1
clone_size: NA
d_call: NA
j_call: TRBJ2-7
cdr3_aa: CSVVVLGNGKQYF
cdr3_nt: TGCAGCGTTGTGGTTTTGGGTAATGGGAAGCAGTACTTC

v_call: TRBV6-5
clone_size: NA
d_call: NA
j_call: TRBJ2-7
cdr3_aa: CASSLSKVYEQYF
cdr3_nt: TGTGCCAGCAGTTTGTCGAAGGTCTACGAGCAGTACTTC

v_call: TRBV10-3
clone_size: NA
d_call: TRBD2
j_call: TRBJ2-5
cdr3_aa: CAISDRGGGVETQYF
cdr3_nt: TGTGCCATCAGTGACAGGGGCGGGGGGGTAGAGACCCAGTACTTC

v_call: TRBV5-6
clone_size: few
d_call: NA
j_call: TRBJ1-6
cdr3_aa: CASSLSQGRSPLHF
cdr3_nt: TGTGCCAGCAGCTTGAGCCAGGGAAGATCACCCCTCCACTTT

v_call: TRBV28
clone_size: many
d_call: TRBD2
j_call: TRBJ2-1
cdr3_aa: CASRLPGLAGYNEQFF
cdr3_nt: TGTGCCAGCAGGCTTCCGGGACTAGCGGGTTACAATGAGCAGTTCTTC

v_call: TRBV12-3/TRBV12-4
clone_size: few
d_call: TRBD1
j_call: TRBJ1-2
cdr3_aa: CASSFGAGGVNYGYTF
cdr3_nt: TGTGCCAGCAGTTTTGGTGCAGGGGGCGTAAACTATGGCTACACCTTC

v_call: TRBV9
clone_size: many
d_call: NA
j_call: TRBJ2-1
cdr3_aa: CASSVEAVLIGEQFF
cdr3_nt: TGTGCCAGCAGCGTGGAAGCGGTACTAATAGGGGAGCAGTTCTTC

v_call: TRBV12-3/TRBV12-4
clone_size: NA
d_call: TRBD2
j_call: TRBJ2-1
cdr3_aa: CASRMSGGASNEQFF
cdr3_nt: TGTGCCAGCAGGATGAGCGGGGGGGCGAGCAATGAGCAGTTCTTC

v_call: TRBV3-1
clone_size: NA
d_call: TRBD2
j_call: TRBJ2-7
cdr3_aa: CASSLFRREGFGEQYF
cdr3_nt: TGTGCCAGCAGCCTCTTTCGACGGGAGGGATTTGGCGAGCAGTACTTC

v_call: TRBV7-2
clone_size: few
d_call: NA
j_call: TRBJ2-1
cdr3_aa: CASSPPYILEYNEQFF
cdr3_nt: TGTGCCAGCAGCCCCCCTTATATCCTAGAGTACAATGAGCAGTTCTTC

v_call: TRBV5-1
clone_size: NA
d_call: TRBD2
j_call: TRBJ2-1
cdr3_aa: CASSLARLAGGRNEQFF
cdr3_nt: TGCGCCAGCAGCTTGGCGAGACTAGCGGGGGGACGAAATGAGCAGTTCTTC

v_call: TRBV7-3
clone_size: NA
d_call: NA
j_call: TRBJ2-3
cdr3_aa: CASSFSDLDTQYF
cdr3_nt: TGTGCCAGCAGCTTTTCGGATTTGGATACGCAGTATTTT

v_call: TRBV4-3
clone_size: NA
d_call: NA
j_call: TRBJ2-5
cdr3_aa: CASSHQGRGRETQYF
cdr3_nt: TGCGCCAGCAGCCACCAGGGAAGAGGTCGAGAGACCCAGTACTTC

v_call: TRBV20-1
clone_size: NA
d_call: NA
j_call: TRBJ1-4
cdr3_aa: CSAGIGNEKLFF
cdr3_nt: TGCAGTGCAGGGATTGGGAATGAAAAACTGTTTTTT

v_call: TRBV29-1
clone_size: NA
d_call: NA
j_call: TRBJ2-7
cdr3_aa: CSVSPGSREQYF
cdr3_nt: TGCAGCGTGTCGCCTGGGTCTAGGGAGCAGTACTTC

v_call: TRBV4-1
clone_size: many
d_call: TRBD1
j_call: TRBJ1-3
cdr3_aa: CASSQGQGYGNTIYF
cdr3_nt: TGCGCCAGCAGCCAAGGACAGGGATACGGAAACACCATATATTTT

v_call: TRBV27
clone_size: NA
d_call: TRBD2
j_call: TRBJ2-7
cdr3_aa: CASSFGLAAYEQYF
cdr3_nt: TGTGCCAGCAGTTTCGGACTAGCGGCTTACGAGCAGTACTTC

v_call: TRBV5-1
clone_size: NA
d_call: NA
j_call: TRBJ1-4
cdr3_aa: CASSHRDGEKLFF
cdr3_nt: TGCGCCAGCAGCCATAGGGACGGTGAAAAACTGTTTTTT

v_call: TRBV2
clone_size: once
d_call: TRBD1
j_call: TRBJ2-5
cdr3_aa: CASSEQGVETQYF
cdr3_nt: TGTGCCAGCAGTGAACAGGGGGTGGAGACCCAGTACTTC

v_call: TRBV12-3/TRBV12-4
clone_size: NA
d_call: NA
j_call: TRBJ2-5
cdr3_aa: CASSSQVGGATPQYF
cdr3_nt: TGTGCCAGCAGTTCTCAAGTCGGGGGTGCCACTCCCCAGTACTTC

v_call: TRBV5-1
clone_size: many
d_call: NA
j_call: TRBJ2-3
cdr3_aa: CASSLDADTQYF
cdr3_nt: TGCGCCAGCAGCTTGGACGCAGATACGCAGTATTTT

v_call: TRBV11-2
clone_size: NA
d_call: NA
j_call: TRBJ2-6
cdr3_aa: CASSLVGIQGGSPSGANVLTF
cdr3_nt: TGTGCCAGCAGCTTAGTGGGGATACAGGGGGGGAGCCCCTCTGGGGCCAACGTCCTGACTTTC

v_call: TRBV12-3/TRBV12-4
clone_size: NA
d_call: TRBD2
j_call: TRBJ2-2
cdr3_aa: CASIAGLTGELFF
cdr3_nt: TGTGCCTCAATAGCGGGACTCACCGGGGAGCTGTTTTTT

v_call: TRBV6-5
clone_size: NA
d_call: NA
j_call: TRBJ2-3
cdr3_aa: CASSHVSSRRTDTQYF
cdr3_nt: TGTGCCAGCAGTCACGTTTCGTCCAGGCGGACGGATACGCAGTATTTT